Listed here are 8 T cell receptor beta chains from one sample, sequenced in a study of early T cells in non-severe SARS-CoV-2 infection. TCRdb recomputed calls from the 5' RACE reads with MiXCR, one row per CDR3 protein. The sample lists tens of thousands of distinct CDR3 sequences; more than 15% were seen once. The material was whole blood, obtained at baseline. The source of these receptors is an adult who was a healthcare worker with PCR-confirmed SARS-CoV-2 infection or an uninfected control (not recorded which).

The rearrangement joins TRBV10-2 to TRBJ2-5; 8 bases line up with TRBD1. Germline trimming cut 4 bases from V and 5 bases from J; bases unmatched to any gene: 3. The V gene's germline CDR1 is WSHSY and CDR2 SAAADI. This CDR3 has 13 amino acids. The CDR3 DNA reads as TGCGCCAGCAGTGCGGACAGGGAGGAGACCCAGTACTTC. Protein sequence: CASSADREETQYF.

Ten or more counts support this clonotype. The chain links TRBV25-1 to TRBJ2-7, with D perhaps assigned TRBD1 or TRBD2 (5 bases each). In germline, CDR1 is MGHDK, CDR2 SYGVNS. V was shortened by 4 bases and J by 1 base, with 11 bases between the two germline ends. The CDR3 loop spans 14 amino acids. CDR3 protein: CASSGRDGSYEQYF. The CDR3 DNA follows: TGTGCCAGCAGTGGCCGGGACGGATCCTACGAGCAGTACTTC.

This sequence joins TRBV4-3 and TRBJ2-2, with 10 bases lining up with TRBD2. This CDR3 contains 18 residues. Trimming took 1 base from V and 6 from J; bases not matched to a gene: 11. Germline V gene sequence: CDR1 LGHNA, CDR2 YSLEER. CDR3 nucleotides: TGCGCCAGCAGCCAAGTGGCTAGCGGGAGTGGTCGAGCCGGGGAGCTGTTTTTT. Translation gives CASSQVASGSGRAGELFF.

The chain employs TRBV10-3 and TRBJ2-1, with TRBD2 identical over 13 bases. V gave up 4 bases and J gave up 5 bases; unmatched junction bases: 5. CDR3 length: 16 amino acids. Germline CDR1 is ENHRY and CDR2 is SYGVKD. In DNA, the CDR3 is TGTGCCATCAGTGCGGGACTAGCGGGGATAAACAATGAGCAGTTCTTC. It translates to CAISAGLAGINNEQFF.

J is TRBJ2-5 and V is TRBV3-1, with a tentative D call TRBD2 (6 bases). V lost 4 bases and J lost 1, with 13 bases in between. Germline V lookup: CDR1 LGHDT, CDR2 YNNKEL (reference sequence). This CDR3 has 15 residues. The CDR3 loop reads CASSLAGSSQETQYF. The DNA of the CDR3 is TGTGCCAGCAGCCTCGCGGGAAGCTCCCAAGAGACCCAGTACTTC.

The chain carries TRBV28 and TRBJ1-2; D is undetermined. This CDR3 has 14 residues. Deletions cut 4 bases from V and 3 bases from J, with 12 bases between. Germline V gene lookup returns CDR1 MDHEN and CDR2 SYDVKM. CDR3: CASSSPGRDYGYTF. CDR3 coding DNA: TGTGCCAGCAGTTCCCCGGGTAGGGACTATGGCTACACCTTC.

The J gene is TRBJ2-4, the V gene TRBV11-3; D is uncertain. Germline CDR1 SGHNT, CDR2 YENEEA. The V and J ends lost 4 bases and 5 bases respectively, with 15 bases between them. The CDR3 totals 15 residues. The CDR3 reads CASSSGRTSENIQYF. The CDR3 DNA reads as TGTGCCAGCAGCTCCGGACGAACCTCCGAAAACATTCAGTACTTC.

This clonotype was seen a handful of times. This sequence joins TRBV6-1 and TRBJ2-5; D perhaps matches TRBD2 (7 bases). Germline V CDR1 and CDR2: MNHNS, SASEGT. This CDR3 contains 14 residues. V lost 8 bases and J 3 bases, leaving 16 bases between the germline ends. The chain's CDR3 is CASGGPGGEETQYF. The CDR3 DNA follows: TGTGCCAGCGGGGGGCCGGGAGGCGAAGAGACCCAGTACTTC.